Listed here are 3 T cell receptor beta chains from one sample, sequenced in a study of cytomegalovirus exposure and HLA in healthy donors. The PCR contained 60 Vbeta and 13 Jbeta primers. This table comes from immunoSEQ multiplex PCR, and its TCRdb copy is limited to in-frame clones, with some not included. The sample yields 100,000 to 150,000 clones, around 77% seen once. The specimen sequenced was PBMCs. These receptor sequences come from a woman aged 60-75 years in good health and CMV-seronegative.

In its sample, this clone was seen a few times. The rearrangement links TRBV5-1 to TRBJ2-7, with 9 nucleotides matching TRBD2. The CDR3 totals 17 residues. J was trimmed by 2 bases and V by 0 bases; bases with no gene match: 9. CDR1 is SGHRS and CDR2 is YFSETQ in the germline V gene. As DNA, the CDR3 is TGCGCCAGCAGCTTGGTTTTAGCGGGGGATCTCACCTACGAGCAGTACTTC. Translating it yields CASSLVLAGDLTYEQYF.

The CDR3 nucleotides are TGTGCCAGCAGCGGCGGTTCGTCCTACGAGCAGTACTTC. It encodes CASSGGSSYEQYF. V and J are TRBV7-9 and TRBJ2-7; D gene uncertain. CDR1 and CDR2 (germline): SEHNR, FQNEAQ (reference sequence). This CDR3 contains 13 residues. The V gene lost 5 bases and the J gene lost 1 base, with 9 bases spanning the gap. Full variable domain (outside the CDR3, taken from reference TRBV7-9 and TRBJ2-7): DTGVSQNPRHKITKRGQNVTFRCDPISEHNRLYWYRQTLGQGPEFLTYFQNEAQLEKSRLLSDRFSAERPKGSFSTLEIQRTEQGDSAMYLCASSGGSSYEQYFGPGTRLTVT.

The chain has TRBV2 and TRBJ2-1, with 9 bases identical to TRBD1. The germline CDR1 and CDR2 sequences are SNHLY and FYNNEI. The J segment lost 8 bases and the V segment lost 2 bases, leaving 4 bases of the junction unmatched. The CDR3 loop spans 14 amino acids. The CDR3 protein is CASSERTGEYEQFF. CDR3 nucleotides: TGTGCCAGCAGTGAACGGACAGGGGAGTATGAGCAGTTCTTC.